This entry describes one TCR beta chain. Its matching antigen is unknown. CDR3 length: 15 residues. Germline assignment: CDR1 MNHNS and CDR2 SASEGT. Between the trimmed V and J ends, which lost 2 bases and 5 bases, there was a span of 15 bases. Deep-level running was used for the assay. Only in-frame clones appear in the TCRdb table, and some are missing; sequencing was by immunoSEQ multiplex PCR. Of about 1 million clones listed, more than 60% are singletons. Caucasian adults residing in Nashville, Tennessee made up all the donors. These data originate in a study of shared clonotypes between healthy human individuals. The study's findings and limits: Generally, naive subsets (rather than memory subsets) showed larger estimated richness. The study found about 5% of naive CD4 clonotypes shared across four donors.

The receptor was derived from a man aged 18 to 29 in good health. The chain uses TRBV6-1 and TRBJ2-5; a possible D gene is TRBD1 (6 bases). Sequencing used memory CD4+ T cells sorted from blood. The subset here: CD45RA-negative fraction. The CDR3 DNA reads TGTGCCAGCAGTGAACTTGGGGGCGGGTTTGAGACCCAGTACTTC. Amino acid sequence: CASSELGGGFETQYF.